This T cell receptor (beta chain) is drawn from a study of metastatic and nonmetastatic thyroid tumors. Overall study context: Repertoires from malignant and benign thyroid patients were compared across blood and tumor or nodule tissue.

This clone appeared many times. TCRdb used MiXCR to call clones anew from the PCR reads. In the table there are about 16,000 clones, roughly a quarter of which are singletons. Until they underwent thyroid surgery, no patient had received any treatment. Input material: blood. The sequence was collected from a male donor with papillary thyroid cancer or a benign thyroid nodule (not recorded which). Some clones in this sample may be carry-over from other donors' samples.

In DNA, the CDR3 is TGTGCCAGCAGTCAGGACCGGCGTGAGCAGTTCTTC. Encoded protein: CASSQDRREQFF. The chain uses TRBV5-4 and TRBJ2-1; D unclear. The CDR3 consists of 12 residues. Germline V gene sequence: CDR1 SGHNT, CDR2 YYREEE (reference sequence). Trimming removed 5 bases from V and 9 bases from J, with 12 bases in between. The variable domain in full, with the rest retrieved from reference TRBV5-4 and TRBJ2-1, is ETGVTQSPTHLIKTRGQQVTLRCSSQSGHNTVSWYQQALGQGPQFIFQYYREEENGRGNFPPRFSGLQFPNYSSELNVNALELDDSALYLCASSQDRREQFFGPGTRLTVL.